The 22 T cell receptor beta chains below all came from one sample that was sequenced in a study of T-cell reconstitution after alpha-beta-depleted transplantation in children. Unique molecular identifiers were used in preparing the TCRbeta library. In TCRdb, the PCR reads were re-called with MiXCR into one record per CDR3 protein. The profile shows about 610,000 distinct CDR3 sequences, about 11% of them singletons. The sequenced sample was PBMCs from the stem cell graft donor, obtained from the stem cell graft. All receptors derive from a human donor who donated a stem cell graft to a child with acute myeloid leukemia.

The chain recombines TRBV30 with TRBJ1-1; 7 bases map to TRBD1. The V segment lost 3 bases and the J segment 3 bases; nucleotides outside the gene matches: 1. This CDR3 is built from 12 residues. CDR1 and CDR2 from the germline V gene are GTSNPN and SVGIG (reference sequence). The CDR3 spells CAWSTGDTEAFF. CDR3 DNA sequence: TGTGCCTGGAGCACAGGGGACACTGAAGCTTTCTTT.

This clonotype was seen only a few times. The CDR3 protein is CASSPDISYEQYF. The CDR3 coding sequence is TGTGCCAGCAGCCCGGACATATCCTACGAGCAGTACTTC. J is TRBJ2-7 and V is TRBV9, with D perhaps TRBD1 (5 bases). This CDR3 is built from 13 residues. The V gene's germline CDR1 is SGDLS and CDR2 YYNGEE. V was trimmed by 4 bases and J by 1 base, leaving 9 bases between them.

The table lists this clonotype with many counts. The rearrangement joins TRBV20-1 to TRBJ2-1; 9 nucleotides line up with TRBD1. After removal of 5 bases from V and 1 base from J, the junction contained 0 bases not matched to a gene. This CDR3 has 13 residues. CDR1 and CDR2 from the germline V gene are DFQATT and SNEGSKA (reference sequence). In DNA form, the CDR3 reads TGCAGTGCTGGACAGGGGTCCTACAATGAGCAGTTCTTC. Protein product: CSAGQGSYNEQFF.

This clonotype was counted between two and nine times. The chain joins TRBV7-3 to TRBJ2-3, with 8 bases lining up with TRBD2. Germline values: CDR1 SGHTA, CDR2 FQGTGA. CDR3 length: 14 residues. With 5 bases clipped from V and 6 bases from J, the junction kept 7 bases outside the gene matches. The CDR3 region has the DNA TGTGCCAGCAGCCTAAAAGCGGGAGTTGATACGCAGTATTTT. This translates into CASSLKAGVDTQYF.

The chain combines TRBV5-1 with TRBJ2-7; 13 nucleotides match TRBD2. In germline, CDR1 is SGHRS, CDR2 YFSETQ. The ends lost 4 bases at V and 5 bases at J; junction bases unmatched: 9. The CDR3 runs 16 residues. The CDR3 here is CASSDGGLAGSNEQYF. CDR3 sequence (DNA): TGCGCCAGCAGCGACGGGGGACTAGCGGGATCTAACGAGCAGTACTTC. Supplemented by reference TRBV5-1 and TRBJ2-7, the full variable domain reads KAGVTQTPRYLIKTRGQQVTLSCSPISGHRSVSWYQQTPGQGLQFLFEYFSETQRNKGNFPGRFSGRQFSNSRSEMNVSTLELGDSALYLCASSDGGLAGSNEQYFGPGTRLTVT.

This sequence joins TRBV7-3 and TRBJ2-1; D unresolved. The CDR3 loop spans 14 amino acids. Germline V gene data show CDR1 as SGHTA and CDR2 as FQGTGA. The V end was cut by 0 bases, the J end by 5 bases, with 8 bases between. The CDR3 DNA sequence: TGTGCCAGCAGCTTAACAGCCGAAGACAATGAGCAGTTCTTC. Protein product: CASSLTAEDNEQFF.

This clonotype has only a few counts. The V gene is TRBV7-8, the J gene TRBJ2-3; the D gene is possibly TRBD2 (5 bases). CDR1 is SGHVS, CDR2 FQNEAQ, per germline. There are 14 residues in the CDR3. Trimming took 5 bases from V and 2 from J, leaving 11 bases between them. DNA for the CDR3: TGTGCCAGCAGCCCGGGGTCTATCACAGATACGCAGTATTTT. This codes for CASSPGSITDTQYF. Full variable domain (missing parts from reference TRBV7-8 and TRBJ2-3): GAGVSQSPRYKVAKRGQDVALRCDPISGHVSLFWYQQALGQGPEFLTYFQNEAQLDKSGLPSDRFFAERPEGSVSTLKIQRTQQEDSAVYLCASSPGSITDTQYFGPGTRLTVL.

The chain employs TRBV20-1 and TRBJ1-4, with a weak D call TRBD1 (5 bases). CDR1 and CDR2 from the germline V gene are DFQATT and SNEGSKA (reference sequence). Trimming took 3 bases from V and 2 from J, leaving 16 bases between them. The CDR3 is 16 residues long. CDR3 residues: CSARNPGGNTNEKLFF. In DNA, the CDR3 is TGCAGTGCTAGGAATCCCGGGGGTAACACTAATGAAAAACTGTTTTTT.

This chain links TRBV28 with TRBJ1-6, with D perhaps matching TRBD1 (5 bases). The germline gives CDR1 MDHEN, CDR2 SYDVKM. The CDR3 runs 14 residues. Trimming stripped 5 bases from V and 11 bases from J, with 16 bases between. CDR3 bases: TGTGCCAGCAGTCGCGACAGAAGTTTGACACCCCTCCACTTT. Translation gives CASSRDRSLTPLHF.

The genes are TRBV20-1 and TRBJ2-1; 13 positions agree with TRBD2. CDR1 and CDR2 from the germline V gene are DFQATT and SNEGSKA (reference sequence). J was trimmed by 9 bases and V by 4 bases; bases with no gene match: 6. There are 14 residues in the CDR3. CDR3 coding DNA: TGCAGTGCTACACTAGCGGGAGGGCCAGGTGAGCAGTTCTTC. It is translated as CSATLAGGPGEQFF.

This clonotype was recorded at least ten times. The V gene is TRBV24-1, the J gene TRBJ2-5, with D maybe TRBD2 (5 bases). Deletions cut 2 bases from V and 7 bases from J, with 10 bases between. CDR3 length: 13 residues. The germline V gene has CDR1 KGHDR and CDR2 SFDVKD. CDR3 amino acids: CATSDSREGTQYF. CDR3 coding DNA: TGTGCCACCAGTGATTCCCGAGAGGGGACCCAGTACTTC.

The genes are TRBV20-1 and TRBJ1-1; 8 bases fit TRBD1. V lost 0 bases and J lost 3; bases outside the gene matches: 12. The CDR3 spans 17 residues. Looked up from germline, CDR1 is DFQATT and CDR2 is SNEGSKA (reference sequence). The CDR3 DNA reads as TGCAGTGCTAGAGATACCCAGGGGGCAGTGGGGTACACTGAAGCTTTCTTT. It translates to CSARDTQGAVGYTEAFF.

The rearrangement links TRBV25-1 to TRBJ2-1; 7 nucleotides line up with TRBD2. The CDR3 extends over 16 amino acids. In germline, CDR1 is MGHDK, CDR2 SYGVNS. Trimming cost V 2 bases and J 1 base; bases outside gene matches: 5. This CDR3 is CASSEEGGQSYNEQFF. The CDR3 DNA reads TGTGCCAGCAGTGAAGAGGGAGGGCAATCCTACAATGAGCAGTTCTTC.

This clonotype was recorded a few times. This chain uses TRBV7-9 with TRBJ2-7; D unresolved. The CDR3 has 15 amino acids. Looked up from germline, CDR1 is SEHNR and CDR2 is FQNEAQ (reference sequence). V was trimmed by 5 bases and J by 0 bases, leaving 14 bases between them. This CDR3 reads CASSPRLVSSYEQYF. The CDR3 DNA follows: TGTGCCAGCAGCCCAAGGTTGGTCAGCTCCTACGAGCAGTACTTC.

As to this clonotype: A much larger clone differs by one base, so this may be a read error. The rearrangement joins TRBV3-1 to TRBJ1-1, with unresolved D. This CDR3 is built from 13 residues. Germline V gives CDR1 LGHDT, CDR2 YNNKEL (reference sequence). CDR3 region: CTSSPGGYTEAFF. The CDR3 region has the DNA TGTACCAGCAGCCCGGGTGGATACACTGAAGCTTTCTTT.

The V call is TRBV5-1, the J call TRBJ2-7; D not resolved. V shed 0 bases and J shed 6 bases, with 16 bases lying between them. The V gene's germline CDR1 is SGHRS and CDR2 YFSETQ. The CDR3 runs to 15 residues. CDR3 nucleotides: TGCGCCAGCAGCTTGGCTCATCCCCTACTATCCGAGCAGTACTTC. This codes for CASSLAHPLLSEQYF. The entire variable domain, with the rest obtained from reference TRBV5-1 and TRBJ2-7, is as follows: KAGVTQTPRYLIKTRGQQVTLSCSPISGHRSVSWYQQTPGQGLQFLFEYFSETQRNKGNFPGRFSGRQFSNSRSEMNVSTLELGDSALYLCASSLAHPLLSEQYFGPGTRLTVT.

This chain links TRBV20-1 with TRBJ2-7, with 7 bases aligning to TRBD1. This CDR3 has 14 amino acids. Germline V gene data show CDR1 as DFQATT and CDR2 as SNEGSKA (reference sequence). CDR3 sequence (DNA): TGCATCGTGGGTCCGGAACAGGGGTTCAACGAGCAGTACTTC. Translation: CIVGPEQGFNEQYF.

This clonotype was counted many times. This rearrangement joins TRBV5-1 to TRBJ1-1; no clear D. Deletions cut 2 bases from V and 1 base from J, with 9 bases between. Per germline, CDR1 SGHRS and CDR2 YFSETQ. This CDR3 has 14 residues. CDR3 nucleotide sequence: TGCGCCAGCAGCTTCGGATCAGCGAACACTGAAGCTTTCTTT. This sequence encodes CASSFGSANTEAFF.

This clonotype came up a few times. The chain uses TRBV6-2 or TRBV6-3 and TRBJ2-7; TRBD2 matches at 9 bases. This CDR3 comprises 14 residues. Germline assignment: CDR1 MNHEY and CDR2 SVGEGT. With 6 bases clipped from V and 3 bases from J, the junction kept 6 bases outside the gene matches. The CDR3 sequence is CASRAGGPLYEQYF. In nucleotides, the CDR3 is TGTGCCAGCAGAGCGGGAGGCCCCCTCTACGAGCAGTACTTC.

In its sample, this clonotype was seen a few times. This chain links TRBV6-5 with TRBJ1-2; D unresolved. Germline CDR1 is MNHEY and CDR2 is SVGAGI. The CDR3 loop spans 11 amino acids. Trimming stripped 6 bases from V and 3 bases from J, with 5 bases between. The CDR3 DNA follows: TGTGCCAGCAGGACATACTATGGCTACACCTTC. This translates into CASRTYYGYTF.

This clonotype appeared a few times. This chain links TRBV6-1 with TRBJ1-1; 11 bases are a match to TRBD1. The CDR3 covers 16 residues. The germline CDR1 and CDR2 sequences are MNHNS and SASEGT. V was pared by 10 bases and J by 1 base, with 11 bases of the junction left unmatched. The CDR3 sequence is CATLDGTGGRNTEAFF. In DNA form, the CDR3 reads TGTGCCACCTTAGACGGGACAGGGGGTAGGAACACTGAAGCTTTCTTT.

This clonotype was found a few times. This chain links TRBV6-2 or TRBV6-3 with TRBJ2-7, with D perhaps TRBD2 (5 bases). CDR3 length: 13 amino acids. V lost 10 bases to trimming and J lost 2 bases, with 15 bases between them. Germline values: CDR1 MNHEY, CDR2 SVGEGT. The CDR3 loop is CATFEGRTYEQYF. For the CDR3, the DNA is TGTGCCACCTTCGAAGGGAGAACCTACGAGCAGTACTTC.